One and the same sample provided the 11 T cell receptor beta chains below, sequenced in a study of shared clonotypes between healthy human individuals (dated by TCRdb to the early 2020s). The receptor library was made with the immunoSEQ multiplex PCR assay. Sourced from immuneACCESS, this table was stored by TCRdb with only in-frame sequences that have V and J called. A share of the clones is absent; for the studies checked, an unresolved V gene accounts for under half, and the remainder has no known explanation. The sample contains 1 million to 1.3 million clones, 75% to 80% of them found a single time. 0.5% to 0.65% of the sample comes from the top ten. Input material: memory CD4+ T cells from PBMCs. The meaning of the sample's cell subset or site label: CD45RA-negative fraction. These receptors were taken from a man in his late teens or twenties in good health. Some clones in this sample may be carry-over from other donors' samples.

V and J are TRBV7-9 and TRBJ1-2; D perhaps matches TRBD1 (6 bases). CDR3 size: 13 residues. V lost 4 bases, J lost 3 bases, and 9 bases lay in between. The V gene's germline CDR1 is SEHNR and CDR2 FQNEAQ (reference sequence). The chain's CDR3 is CASSSDSYYGYTF. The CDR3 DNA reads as TGTGCCAGCAGCTCGGACAGCTACTATGGCTACACCTTC.

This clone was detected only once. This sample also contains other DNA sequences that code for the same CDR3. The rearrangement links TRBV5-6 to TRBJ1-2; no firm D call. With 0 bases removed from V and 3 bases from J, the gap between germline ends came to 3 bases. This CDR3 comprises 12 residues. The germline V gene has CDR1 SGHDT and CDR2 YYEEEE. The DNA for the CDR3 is TGTGCCAGCAGCTTGGATGACTATGGCTACACCTTC. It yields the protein CASSLDDYGYTF.

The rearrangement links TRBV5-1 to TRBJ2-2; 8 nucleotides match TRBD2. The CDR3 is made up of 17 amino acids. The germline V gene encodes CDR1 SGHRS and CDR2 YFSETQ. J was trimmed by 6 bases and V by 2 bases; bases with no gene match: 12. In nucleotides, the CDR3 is TGCGCCAGCAGCTTCCAAGCGGGAGAGGTCGGTCCCGGGGAGCTGTTTTTT. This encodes CASSFQAGEVGPGELFF. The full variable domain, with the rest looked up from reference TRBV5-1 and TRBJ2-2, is KAGVTQTPRYLIKTRGQQVTLSCSPISGHRSVSWYQQTPGQGLQFLFEYFSETQRNKGNFPGRFSGRQFSNSRSEMNVSTLELGDSALYLCASSFQAGEVGPGELFFGEGSRLTVL.

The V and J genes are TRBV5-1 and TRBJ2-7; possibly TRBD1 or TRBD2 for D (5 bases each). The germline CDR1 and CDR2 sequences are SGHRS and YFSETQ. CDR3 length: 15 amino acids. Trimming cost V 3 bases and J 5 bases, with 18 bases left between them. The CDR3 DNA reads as TGCGCCAGCAGCTCCGCTTTTGGGGGTTCGGACGAGCAGTACTTC. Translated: CASSSAFGGSDEQYF. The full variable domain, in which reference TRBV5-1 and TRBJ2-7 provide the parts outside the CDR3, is KAGVTQTPRYLIKTRGQQVTLSCSPISGHRSVSWYQQTPGQGLQFLFEYFSETQRNKGNFPGRFSGRQFSNSRSEMNVSTLELGDSALYLCASSSAFGGSDEQYFGPGTRLTVT.

In nucleotides, the CDR3 is TGTGCCAGCAGCTCGGGAGGAACCGGGGAGCTGTTTTTT. This codes for CASSSGGTGELFF. The chain has TRBV5-4 and TRBJ2-2, with 7 bases fitting TRBD2. The CDR3 runs 13 residues. Germline V gene data show CDR1 as SGHNT and CDR2 as YYREEE (reference sequence). Trimming removed 3 bases from V and 5 bases from J; junction bases left unmatched: 1.

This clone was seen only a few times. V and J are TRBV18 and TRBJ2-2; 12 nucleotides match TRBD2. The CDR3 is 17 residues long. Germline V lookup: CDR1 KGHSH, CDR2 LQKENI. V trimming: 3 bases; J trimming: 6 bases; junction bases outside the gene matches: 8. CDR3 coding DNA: TGTGCCAGCTCACCCGAGACTAGCGGGAGAGTACCCGGGGAGCTGTTTTTT. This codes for CASSPETSGRVPGELFF.

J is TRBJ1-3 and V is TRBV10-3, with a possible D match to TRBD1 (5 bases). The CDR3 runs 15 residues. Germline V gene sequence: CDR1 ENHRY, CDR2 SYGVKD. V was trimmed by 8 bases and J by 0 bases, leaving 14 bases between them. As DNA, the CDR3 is TGTGCCATCGGCGACGGGGACCTCTCTGGAAACACCATATATTTT. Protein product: CAIGDGDLSGNTIYF.

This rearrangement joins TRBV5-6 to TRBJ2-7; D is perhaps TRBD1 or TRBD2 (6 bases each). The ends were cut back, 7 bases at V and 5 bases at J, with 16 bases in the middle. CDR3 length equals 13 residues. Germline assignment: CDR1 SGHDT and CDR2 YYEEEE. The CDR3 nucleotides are TGTGCCAGCCTCAAGGTAGGGGGGAACGAGCAGTACTTC. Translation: CASLKVGGNEQYF.

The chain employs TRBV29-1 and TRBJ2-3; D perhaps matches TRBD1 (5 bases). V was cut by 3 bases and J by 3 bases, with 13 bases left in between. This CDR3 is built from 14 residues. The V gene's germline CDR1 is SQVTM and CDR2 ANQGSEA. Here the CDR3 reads CSVDQGLVTDTQYF. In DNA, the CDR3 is TGCAGCGTTGACCAGGGTCTGGTGACAGATACGCAGTATTTT.

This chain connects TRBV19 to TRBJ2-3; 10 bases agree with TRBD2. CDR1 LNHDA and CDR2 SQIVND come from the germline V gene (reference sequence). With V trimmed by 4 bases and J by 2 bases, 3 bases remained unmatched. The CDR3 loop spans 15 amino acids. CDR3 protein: CASSTLAGLTDTQYF. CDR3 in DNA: TGTGCCAGTAGTACACTAGCGGGGCTCACAGATACGCAGTATTTT. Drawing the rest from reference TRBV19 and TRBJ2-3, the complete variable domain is DGGITQSPKYLFRKEGQNVTLSCEQNLNHDAMYWYRQDPGQGLRLIYYSQIVNDFQKGDIAEGYSVSREKKESFPLTVTSAQKNPTAFYLCASSTLAGLTDTQYFGPGTRLTVL.

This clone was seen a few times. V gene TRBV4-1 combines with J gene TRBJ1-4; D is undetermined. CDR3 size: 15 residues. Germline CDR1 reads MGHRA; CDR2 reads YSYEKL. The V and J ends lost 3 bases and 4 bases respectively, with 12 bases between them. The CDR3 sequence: CASSHGWGGNEKLFF. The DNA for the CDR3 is TGCGCCAGCAGCCACGGATGGGGAGGTAATGAAAAACTGTTTTTT.